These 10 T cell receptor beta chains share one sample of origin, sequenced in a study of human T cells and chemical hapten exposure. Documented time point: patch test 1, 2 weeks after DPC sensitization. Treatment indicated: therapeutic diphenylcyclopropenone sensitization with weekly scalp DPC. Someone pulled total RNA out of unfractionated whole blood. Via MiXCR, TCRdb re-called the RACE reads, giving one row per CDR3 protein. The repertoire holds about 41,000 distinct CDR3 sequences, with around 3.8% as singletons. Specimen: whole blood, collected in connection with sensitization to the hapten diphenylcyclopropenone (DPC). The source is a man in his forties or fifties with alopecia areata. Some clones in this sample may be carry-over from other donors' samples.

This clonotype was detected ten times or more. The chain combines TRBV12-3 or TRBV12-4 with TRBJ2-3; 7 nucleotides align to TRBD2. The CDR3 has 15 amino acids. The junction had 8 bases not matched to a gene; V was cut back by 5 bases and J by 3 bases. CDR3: CASSIGGSSTDTQYF. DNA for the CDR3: TGTGCCAGCAGTATAGGCGGGAGCTCGACAGATACGCAGTATTTT.

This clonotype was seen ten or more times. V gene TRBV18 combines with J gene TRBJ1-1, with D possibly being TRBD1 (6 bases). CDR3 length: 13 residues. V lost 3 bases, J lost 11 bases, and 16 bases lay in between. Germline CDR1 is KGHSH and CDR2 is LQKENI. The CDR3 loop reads CASSPGNREGAFF. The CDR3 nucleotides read TGTGCCAGCTCACCCGGTAACAGGGAAGGCGCTTTCTTT.

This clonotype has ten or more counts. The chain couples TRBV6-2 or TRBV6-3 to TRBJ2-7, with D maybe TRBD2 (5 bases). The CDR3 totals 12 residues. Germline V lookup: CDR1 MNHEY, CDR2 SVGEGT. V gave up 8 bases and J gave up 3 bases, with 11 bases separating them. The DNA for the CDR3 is TGTGCCAGCGCCCCGGACTTCTACGAGCAGTACTTC. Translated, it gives CASAPDFYEQYF.

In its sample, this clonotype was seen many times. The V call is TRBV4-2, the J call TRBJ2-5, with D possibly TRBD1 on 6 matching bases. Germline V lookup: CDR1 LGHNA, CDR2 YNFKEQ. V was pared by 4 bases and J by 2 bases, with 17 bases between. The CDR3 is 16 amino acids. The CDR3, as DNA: TGTGCCAGCAGCCCGACCTACCCAGGGGAGCAAGAGACCCAGTACTTC. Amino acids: CASSPTYPGEQETQYF.

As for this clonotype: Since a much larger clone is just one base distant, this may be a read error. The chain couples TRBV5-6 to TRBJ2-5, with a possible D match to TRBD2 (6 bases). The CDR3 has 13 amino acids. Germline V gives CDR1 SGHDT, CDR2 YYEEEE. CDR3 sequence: CAISLAVQETQYF. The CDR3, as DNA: TGTGCCATCAGCTTAGCGGTCCAAGAGACCCAGTACTTC.

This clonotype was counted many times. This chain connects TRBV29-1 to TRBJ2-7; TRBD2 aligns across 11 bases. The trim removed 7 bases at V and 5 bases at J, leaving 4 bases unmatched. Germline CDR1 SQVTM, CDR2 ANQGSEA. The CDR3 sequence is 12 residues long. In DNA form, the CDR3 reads TGCAGCGCTAAGACTAGCGGGAACGAGCAGTACTTC. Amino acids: CSAKTSGNEQYF.

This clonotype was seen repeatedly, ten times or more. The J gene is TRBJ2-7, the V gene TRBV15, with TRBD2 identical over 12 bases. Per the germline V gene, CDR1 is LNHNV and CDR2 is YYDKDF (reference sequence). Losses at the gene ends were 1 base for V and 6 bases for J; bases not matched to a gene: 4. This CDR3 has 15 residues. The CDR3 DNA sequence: TGTGCCACCAGCAGAGGGACTAGCGGGAAACTCGAGCAGTACTTC. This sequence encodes CATSRGTSGKLEQYF.

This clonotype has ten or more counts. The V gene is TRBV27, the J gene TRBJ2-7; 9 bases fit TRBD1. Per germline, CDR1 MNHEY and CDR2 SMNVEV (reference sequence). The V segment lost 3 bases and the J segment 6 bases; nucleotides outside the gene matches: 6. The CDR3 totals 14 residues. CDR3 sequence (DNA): TGTGCCAGCAGTTTCCGGGACAGGGCGAGCGAGCAGTACTTC. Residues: CASSFRDRASEQYF.

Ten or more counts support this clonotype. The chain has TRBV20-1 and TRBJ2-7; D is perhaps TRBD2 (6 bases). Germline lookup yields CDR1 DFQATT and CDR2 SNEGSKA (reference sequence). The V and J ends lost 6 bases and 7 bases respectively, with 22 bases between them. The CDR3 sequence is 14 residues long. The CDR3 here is CSASSGTSAGEQYF. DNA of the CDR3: TGCAGTGCGAGCTCCGGGACCTCCGCGGGGGAGCAGTACTTC.

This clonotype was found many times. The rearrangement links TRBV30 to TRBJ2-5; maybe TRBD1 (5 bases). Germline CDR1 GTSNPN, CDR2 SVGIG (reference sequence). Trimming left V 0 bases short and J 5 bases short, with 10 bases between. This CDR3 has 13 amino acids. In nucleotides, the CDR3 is TGTGCCTGGAGTGTAATCAAGGGGGAGACCCAGTACTTC. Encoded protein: CAWSVIKGETQYF. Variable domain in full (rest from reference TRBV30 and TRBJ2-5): SQTIHQWPATLVQPVGSPLSLECTVEGTSNPNLYWYRQAAGRGLQLLFYSVGIGQISSEVPQNLSASRPQDRQFILSSKKLLLSDSGFYLCAWSVIKGETQYFGPGTRLLVL.